This T cell receptor beta chain derives from a study of immune evolution from preneoplasia to lung adenocarcinoma. Overall study: HLA loss of heterozygosity: roughly 7.5% AIS, about 15% MIA, roughly 30% ADC, none AAH.

This clone was picked up one time. Its antigen is not known. Measured with immunoSEQ multiplex PCR; TCRdb has only the in-frame clones, and not every one. The sample yields around 20,000 clones, about 80% seen once. Premalignant or tumor cells were enriched by macro-dissection after pathologic assessment. Study-wide points: Later-stage lesions appeared to have more T cells, more diversity, less clonality. Compared with EGFR-mutant or double wild-type lesions, KRAS-mutant nodules were more clonal.

CDR1 is SGHNT and CDR2 is YYREEE in the germline V gene (reference sequence). Trimming removed 2 bases from V and 7 bases from J, with 10 bases in between. This CDR3 is 12 amino acids long. The sequenced material came from FFPE invasive lung adenocarcinoma tissue. The clonotype was recovered from a person aged 55 to 70 with lung adenocarcinoma. The chain is built from TRBV5-4 and TRBJ2-7; D gene uncertain. The DNA for the CDR3 is TGTGCCAGCAGCTTCGATGAACGAGAGCAGTACTTC. It specifies CASSFDEREQYF.